The sequence of this T cell receptor beta chain was determined in a study of T-cell reconstitution after alpha-beta-depleted transplantation in children. Remarks on this clonotype: Its target is not known.

Whole-study results and caveats: The high TCRbeta diversity at day 60 in some patients came from surviving recipient T cells and thymic progenitors. About two months after transplant, alpha-beta T cells reportedly came from several hundred expanded graft clones. The main origin of T-cell counts and diversity one year after transplant was newly produced T cells.

Researchers prepared the TCRbeta library using unique molecular identifiers, the study reports. TCRdb re-called the PCR reads through MiXCR, storing one row per CDR3 protein. The profile shows roughly 120,000 distinct CDR3 sequences, roughly 23% of them singletons. The material was PBMCs, mostly from graft donor cells, obtained 180 days after TCRalphabeta/CD19-depleted stem cell transplant. This receptor was taken from a male patient aged 2-9 years who had a stem cell transplant for chronic granulomatous disease, so the T cells may come from the graft donor.

The CDR3 spells CASSLGLDGDTQYF. The CDR3 nucleotides are TGCGCCAGCAGCTTGGGACTAGATGGAGATACGCAGTATTTT. The V and J genes are TRBV5-1 and TRBJ2-3; D is possibly TRBD2 (6 bases). V lost 0 bases and J lost 5, with 10 bases in between. The CDR3 covers 14 residues. Germline V gene lookup returns CDR1 SGHRS and CDR2 YFSETQ.